Listed below are T cell receptor beta chains from one sample, sequenced in a study of pediatric ulcerative colitis. The method was immunoSEQ multiplex PCR; TCRdb's version includes in-frame clones alone and lacks a portion of them. The sample consists of some 14,000 clones, 90% of them appearing once. Sequencing used blood. These receptors were taken from a boy aged 5-17 years with moderate ulcerative colitis. Both conserved end residues are part of each CDR3. The D gene is left open where the match is weak. Rows give clone size only sometimes, using once, few, many, or a class for an expanded clone.

.	TRBJ1-1	TRBD1	14	TRBV10-3	TGTGCCATCAGGAGGACAGGGGAAAACACTGAAGCTTTCTTT	CAIRRTGENTEAFF
.	TRBJ2-7	TRBD2	21	TRBV27	TGTGCCAGCAGCAGTTTTTACAGCATGACTAGCGGGAGGGCCGGGTTTCGCGAGCAGTACTTC	CASSSFYSMTSGRAGFREQYF
once	TRBJ2-2	.	17	TRBV14	TGTGCCAGCAGCCAAGTTTTTGGGACAACGAACACCGGGGAGCTGTTTTTT	CASSQVFGTTNTGELFF
once	TRBJ1-1	.	14	TRBV28	TGTGCCAGCAGTTTATTTGGAGAGAACACTGAAGCTTTCTTT	CASSLFGENTEAFF
.	TRBJ2-7	.	15	TRBV11-2	TGTGCCAGCAGCTTAGTTGACGGACGATCCTACGAGCAGTACTTC	CASSLVDGRSYEQYF
.	TRBJ2-5	.	14	TRBV5-1	TGCGCCAGCAGCTTGTGGTCGGGAGCGGAGACCCAGTACTTC	CASSLWSGAETQYF
.	TRBJ2-5	.	14	TRBV7-2	TGTGCCAGCAGCCTCAGATGGGGGGAAGAGACCCAGTACTTC	CASSLRWGEETQYF
.	TRBJ1-2	.	13	TRBV9	TGTGCCAGCAGCGAGGGACAAGGGAGGTCCTACACCTTC	CASSEGQGRSYTF
.	TRBJ2-7	.	12	TRBV6-1	TGTGCCAGCAGGGTAGTCGGAGGAGAGCAGTACTTC	CASRVVGGEQYF
.	TRBJ1-5	.	13	TRBV7-2	TGTGCCAGCAGCACCGCCTGGGATCAGCCCCAGCATTTT	CASSTAWDQPQHF
.	TRBJ2-5	.	16	TRBV18	TGTGCCAGCTCACCACCAGGGCGGGGGCGCGGGGAGACCCAGTACTTC	CASSPPGRGRGETQYF
.	TRBJ2-3	TRBD2	15	TRBV7-8	TGTGCCAGCAGCTCCGGACTAGCCCGCCTGTATACGCAGTATTTT	CASSSGLARLYTQYF
.	TRBJ2-5	.	14	TRBV18	TGTGCCAGCTCACGAGGGACGGGGGAACAGACCCAGTACTTC	CASSRGTGEQTQYF
.	TRBJ1-5	.	16	TRBV19	TGTGCCAGTACCCCCTACGGATGGTATAGCAATCAGCCCCAGCATTTT	CASTPYGWYSNQPQHF
.	TRBJ2-1	TRBD2	17	TRBV18	TGTGCCAGCTCACCGTACCGGACTAGCGGGACATACAATGAGCAGTTCTTC	CASSPYRTSGTYNEQFF
.	TRBJ1-2	.	12	TRBV7-9	TGTGCCAGCAGCCCCGGGATCCGGGGCTACACCTTC	CASSPGIRGYTF
.	TRBJ1-5	.	14	TRBV28	TGTGCCAGCAGTCCTTCTATGGGAAATCAGCCCCAGCATTTT	CASSPSMGNQPQHF
.	TRBJ1-2	TRBD1	15	TRBV7-3	TGTGCCAGCAGCACCCGGGACAGGACAAACTATGGCTACACCTTC	CASSTRDRTNYGYTF
.	TRBJ2-6	.	18	TRBV6-8	TGTGCCAGCAGTGGTTTCGGACGCTCTACAAAGTCGGGCCAACGTCCTGACTTC	CASSGFGRSTKSGQRPDF
.	TRBJ2-1	TRBD2	19	TRBV4-1	TGCGCCAGCAGCCATCCCTGGACTAGCGGGAGACCGACTTACAATGAGCAGTTCTTC	CASSHPWTSGRPTYNEQFF
few	TRBJ2-2	TRBD1	14	TRBV30	TGTGCCTGGAATCGGGACAGTTCCACCGGGGAGCTGTTTTTT	CAWNRDSSTGELFF
.	TRBJ1-6	.	13	TRBV11-3	TGTGCCAGCAGCTTTGGGGGCAATTCACCCCTCCACTTT	CASSFGGNSPLHF
.	TRBJ1-2	TRBD1	18	TRBV5-1	TGCGCCAGCAGCACCGGAGATACCGGGACAGTCGTGAAGGATGGCTACACCTTC	CASSTGDTGTVVKDGYTF
.	TRBJ2-5	TRBD1	14	TRBV18	TGTGCCAGCTCACGGGGACAGTCTCAAGAGACCCAGTACTTC	CASSRGQSQETQYF
.	TRBJ2-3	TRBD2	15	TRBV6-5	TGTGCCAGCAATGGACCGGGACTAGCCACAGATACGCAGTATTTT	CASNGPGLATDTQYF
.	TRBJ2-7	TRBD1	12	TRBV6-5	TGTGCCAGCGGACAGGAATCCTACGAGCAGTACTTC	CASGQESYEQYF
.	TRBJ2-3	TRBD2	16	TRBV18	TGTGCCAGCTCACCACTAGCGGGGGGGCATACAGATACGCAGTATTTT	CASSPLAGGHTDTQYF
few	TRBJ1-2	TRBD1	13	TRBV30	TGTGCCTGGAGCGAAGGACAGGGGGATGGCTACACCTTC	CAWSEGQGDGYTF
.	TRBJ2-3	.	15	TRBV11-2	TGTGCCAGCAGCTTAGATCCCCGAGACTTTTATACGCAGTATTTT	CASSLDPRDFYTQYF
.	TRBJ1-1	.	16	TRBV11-2	TGTGCCAGCAGCCCATGGTTTTTTAGGGGCGGCACTGAAGCTTTCTTT	CASSPWFFRGGTEAFF
.	TRBJ2-7	TRBD1	15	TRBV11-2	TGTGCCAGCAGCTTTACGGGACAGCCCTCCTACGAGCAGTACTTC	CASSFTGQPSYEQYF
.	TRBJ1-2	TRBD1	13	TRBV11-2	TGTGCCAGCAGCTCTGACAGGGTTCGTGGCTACACCTTC	CASSSDRVRGYTF
.	TRBJ2-7	.	12	TRBV7-9	TGTGCCAGCAGTTTCCCCGGAGGCGAGCAGTACTTC	CASSFPGGEQYF
.	TRBJ2-1	TRBD2	14	TRBV13	TGTGCCAGCCGACTAGCGGGGGGGTTCAATGAGCAGTTCTTC	CASRLAGGFNEQFF